This TCR beta chain emerged from a study of cytomegalovirus exposure and HLA in healthy donors. CDR1 is MDHEN and CDR2 is SYDVKM in the germline V gene. The CDR3 has 15 residues. V was trimmed by 3 bases and J by 4 bases, leaving 13 bases between them. Amplification used 60 Vbeta primers and 13 Jbeta primers. Repertoires were generated with immunoSEQ multiplex PCR, while TCRdb's copy carries only in-frame clones and drops some. The repertoire holds roughly 40,000 clones, with over 70% as singletons. This clone was detected a few times. Its antigen is currently unknown. Healthy individuals who donated bone marrow served as the donors. General study results and limits: There were fewer than 200 TCR beta chains listed as cytomegalovirus-associated. Reported performance of the classifier showed diagnosis of cytomegalovirus status with high specificity and sensitivity. The authors assumed roughly uniform sequencing depth across donors for presence/absence analyses.

The TCR comes from a man aged 45-60 years in good health and CMV-seronegative. This chain connects TRBV28 to TRBJ2-1; TRBD2 is a possible D gene (7 bases). The sample taken for sequencing was PBMCs. The CDR3 loop is CASSFPGGPYNEQFF. The CDR3 DNA is TGTGCCAGCAGTTTTCCGGGGGGCCCTTACAATGAGCAGTTCTTC.